Below are 15 T cell receptor beta chains sequenced from a single sample in a study of PD-1 blockade in classical Hodgkin lymphoma. All the patients suffered relapse after autologous stem cell transplantation, and brentuximab vedotin exposure differed. Assay: immunoSEQ multiplex PCR; the TCRdb copy retains only in-frame clones and omits some. Altogether about 41,000 clones are present, more than 70% being singletons, with the ten largest covering about a fifth. Material: peripheral blood mononuclear cells (PBMCs), obtained at baseline. The receptor set was obtained from a human donor with classical Hodgkin lymphoma.

The CDR3 DNA is TGCGCCAGCAGCAATCCGGGTTGGAGCAATCAGCCCCAGCATTTT. It encodes CASSNPGWSNQPQHF. The J gene is TRBJ1-5, the V gene TRBV4-1; unclear D gene. The CDR3 is 15 residues long. The germline gives CDR1 MGHRA, CDR2 YSYEKL. The V end lost 5 bases, the J end lost 1 base, and 12 bases lay between the germline ends.

This chain connects TRBV20-1 to TRBJ1-1; D unresolved. This CDR3 has 10 residues. Germline V gene lookup returns CDR1 DFQATT and CDR2 SNEGSKA (reference sequence). The V gene lost 3 bases and the J gene lost 5 bases, with 4 bases spanning the gap. The CDR3 region has the DNA TGCAGTGCTAGGAGAACTGAAGCTTTCTTT. This sequence encodes CSARRTEAFF.

The CDR3 coding sequence is TGTGCCAGCTCACCCTATTCGACCGTAGAAAAACTGTTTTTT. It specifies CASSPYSTVEKLFF. V usage is TRBV18 and J usage is TRBJ1-4; D is undetermined. The ends were cut back, 3 bases at V and 8 bases at J, with 13 bases in the middle. The CDR3 length is 14 residues. From germline, CDR1 is KGHSH and CDR2 LQKENI.

The rearrangement joins TRBV7-3 to TRBJ2-2; 13 bases are shared with TRBD2. The CDR3 is 17 amino acids. The J segment lost 3 bases and the V segment lost 3 bases, leaving 4 bases of the junction unmatched. Per germline, CDR1 SGHTA and CDR2 FQGTGA. The CDR3 loop reads CASSFLGLAGDTGELFF. The CDR3 DNA is TGTGCCAGCAGCTTCCTCGGACTAGCGGGAGACACCGGGGAGCTGTTTTTT.

This chain uses TRBV11-1 with TRBJ1-2; the match to TRBD1 covers 7 bases. The CDR3 runs 15 residues. V gave up 0 bases and J gave up 6 bases; unmatched junction bases: 7. The germline V gene has CDR1 SGHAT and CDR2 FQDESV (reference sequence). CDR3 nucleotide sequence: TGTGCCAGCAGCTTAGCCCAAACAGGGGTTAATGGCTACACCTTC. This sequence encodes CASSLAQTGVNGYTF.

The gene calls are TRBV7-2 and TRBJ1-2; D perhaps matches TRBD1 (6 bases). The CDR3 extends over 14 amino acids. Germline values: CDR1 SGHTA, CDR2 FQGNSA. Trimming cost V 3 bases and J 4 bases, with 12 bases left between them. DNA for the CDR3: TGTGCCAGCAGCTTCAAGGACAGAAGCTATGGCTACACCTTC. This gives the protein CASSFKDRSYGYTF. The full variable domain, in which reference TRBV7-2 and TRBJ1-2 provide the parts outside the CDR3, is GAGVSQSPSNKVTEKGKDVELRCDPISGHTALYWYRQSLGQGLEFLIYFQGNSAPDKSGLPSDRFSAERTGGSVSTLTIQRTQQEDSAVYLCASSFKDRSYGYTFGSGTRLTVV.

The V gene is TRBV18, the J gene TRBJ2-5; TRBD2 agrees at 8 bases. Germline-derived CDR1 and CDR2 are KGHSH and LQKENI. Unmatched junction bases numbered 3, after V lost 5 bases and J lost 4 bases. The CDR3 totals 13 residues. CDR3 nucleotide sequence: TGTGCCAGCTCAGGACTAGCCGGAGAGACCCAGTACTTC. Translation gives CASSGLAGETQYF.

CDR3 sequence (DNA): TGTGCCAGCAGCTTAGGCCCCCAGGGGGCCGAGCAGTACTTC. Residues: CASSLGPQGAEQYF. The chain employs TRBV7-9 and TRBJ2-7; 8 bases line up with TRBD1. V trimming: 1 base; J trimming: 6 bases; junction bases outside the gene matches: 5. This CDR3 spans 14 amino acids. CDR1 is SEHNR, CDR2 FQNEAQ, per germline (reference sequence).

J is TRBJ2-6 and V is TRBV7-3; D gene uncertain. V shed 3 bases and J shed 0 bases, with 12 bases lying between them. CDR1 is SGHTA and CDR2 is FQGTGA in the germline V gene. CDR3 length: 17 amino acids. CDR3 loop: CASSFGQTRSGANVLTF. The DNA of the CDR3 is TGTGCCAGCAGCTTCGGGCAGACCCGCTCTGGGGCCAACGTCCTGACTTTC.

The chain couples TRBV9 to TRBJ2-3; D might be TRBD2 (6 bases). The CDR3 sequence is 15 residues long. Trimming left V 1 base short and J 4 bases short, with 13 bases between. CDR1 is SGDLS and CDR2 is YYNGEE in the germline V gene. CDR3 amino acids: CASSVRNGGADTQYF. In DNA form, the CDR3 reads TGTGCCAGCAGCGTACGGAACGGGGGAGCAGATACGCAGTATTTT.

In its sample, this clone was seen a few times. The V and J genes are TRBV27 and TRBJ1-1; TRBD1 agrees at 7 bases. This CDR3 comprises 15 residues. V was clipped by 5 bases and J by 0 bases; unmatched bases: 6. Germline CDR1 reads MNHEY; CDR2 reads SMNVEV (reference sequence). The CDR3 loop is CASSLVQGLNTEAFF. CDR3 sequence (DNA): TGTGCCAGCAGTCTAGTACAGGGGTTGAACACTGAAGCTTTCTTT.

With respect to this clone: This CDR3 is also generated by other DNA sequences in the sample. The gene calls are TRBV11-3 and TRBJ1-3; TRBD1 agrees at 9 bases. Trimming at V came to 5 bases and at J to 4 bases, leaving 6 bases not matched to a gene. This CDR3 has 15 residues. Germline V gene data show CDR1 as SGHNT and CDR2 as YENEEA. The CDR3 DNA reads as TGTGCCAGCAGCCCGGGACAGGGCCCCGGAAACACCATATATTTT. It encodes CASSPGQGPGNTIYF.

The rearrangement joins TRBV27 to TRBJ1-1; no firm D call. Between the trimmed V and J ends, which lost 5 bases and 1 base, there was a span of 11 bases. CDR3 length equals 14 residues. Germline loops: CDR1 MNHEY, CDR2 SMNVEV (reference sequence). CDR3 sequence (DNA): TGTGCCAGCAGTCCAATCGGGAGGAACACTGAAGCTTTCTTT. Translation gives CASSPIGRNTEAFF.

In nucleotides, the CDR3 is TGTGCCAGCAGCTTGGAGGGGACAGGAGGAAACACCATATATTTT. It translates to CASSLEGTGGNTIYF. This chain uses TRBV5-4 with TRBJ1-3, with 8 nucleotides matching TRBD1. J lost 4 bases, V lost 0 bases, and 3 bases had no gene match. Germline V gene data show CDR1 as SGHNT and CDR2 as YYREEE (reference sequence). The CDR3 spans 15 residues.

CDR3: CASSWGGNTIYF. CDR3 sequence (DNA): TGTGCCAGCAGCTGGGGAGGAAACACCATATATTTT. This sequence joins TRBV5-6 and TRBJ1-3, with unresolved D. Germline V lookup: CDR1 SGHDT, CDR2 YYEEEE. Between the trimmed V and J ends, which lost 3 bases and 4 bases, there was a span of 5 bases. The CDR3 contains 12 residues.